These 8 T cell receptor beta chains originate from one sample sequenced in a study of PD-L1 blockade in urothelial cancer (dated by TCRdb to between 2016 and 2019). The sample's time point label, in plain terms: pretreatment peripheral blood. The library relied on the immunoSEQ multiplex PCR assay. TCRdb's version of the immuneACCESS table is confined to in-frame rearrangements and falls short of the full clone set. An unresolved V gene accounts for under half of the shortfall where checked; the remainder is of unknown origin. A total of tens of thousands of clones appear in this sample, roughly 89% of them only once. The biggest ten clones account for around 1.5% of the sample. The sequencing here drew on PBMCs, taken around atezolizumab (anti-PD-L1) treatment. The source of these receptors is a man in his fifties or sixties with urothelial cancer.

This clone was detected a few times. CDR3 sequence reads: CASSVAGDFVSYEQYF. The CDR3 DNA reads TGTGCCAGCAGCGTAGCTGGCGACTTCGTATCCTACGAGCAGTACTTC. The rearrangement joins TRBV9 to TRBJ2-7, with D uncertain. The CDR3 length is 16 residues. V was pared by 0 bases and J by 1 base, with 14 bases between. From germline, CDR1 is SGDLS and CDR2 YYNGEE.

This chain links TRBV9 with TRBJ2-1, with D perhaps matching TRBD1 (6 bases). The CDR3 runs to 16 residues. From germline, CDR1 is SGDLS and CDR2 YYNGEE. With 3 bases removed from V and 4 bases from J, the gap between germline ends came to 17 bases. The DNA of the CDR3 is TGTGCCAGCAGCGGCACGGACAGTACTTTTTACAATGAGCAGTTCTTC. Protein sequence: CASSGTDSTFYNEQFF.

In nucleotides, the CDR3 is TGCGCCAGCAGCCAATCAAGGACAGGACATACAGATACGCAGTATTTT. It is translated as CASSQSRTGHTDTQYF. The rearrangement uses TRBV4-3 and TRBJ2-3; 7 positions match TRBD1. This CDR3 region has 16 residues. Germline CDR1 reads LGHNA; CDR2 reads YSLEER. Trimming cost V 2 bases and J 3 bases; bases outside gene matches: 8.

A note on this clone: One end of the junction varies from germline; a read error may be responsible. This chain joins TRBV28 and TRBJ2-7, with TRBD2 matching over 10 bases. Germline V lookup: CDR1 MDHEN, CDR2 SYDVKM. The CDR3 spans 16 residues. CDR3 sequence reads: CASTLGASGSFYEQYF. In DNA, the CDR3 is TGTGCCAGCACTTTAGGGGCTAGCGGGAGCTTCTACGAGCAGTACTTC.

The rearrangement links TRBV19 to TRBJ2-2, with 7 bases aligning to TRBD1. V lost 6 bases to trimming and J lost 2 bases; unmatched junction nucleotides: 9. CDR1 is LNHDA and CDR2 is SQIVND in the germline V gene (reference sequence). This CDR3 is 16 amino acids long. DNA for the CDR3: TGTGCCAGTAGGCCACGCAGGGGGAGTAACACCGGGGAGCTGTTTTTT. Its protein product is CASRPRRGSNTGELFF.

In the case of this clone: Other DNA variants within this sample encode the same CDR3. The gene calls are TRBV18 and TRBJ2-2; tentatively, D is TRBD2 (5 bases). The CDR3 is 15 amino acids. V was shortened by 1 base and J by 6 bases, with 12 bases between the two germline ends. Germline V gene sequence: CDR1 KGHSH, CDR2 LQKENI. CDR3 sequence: CASSPLTSGSGELFF. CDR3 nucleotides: TGTGCCAGCTCACCACTTACTTCGGGGTCCGGGGAGCTGTTTTTT. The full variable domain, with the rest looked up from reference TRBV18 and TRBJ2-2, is NAGVMQNPRHLVRRRGQEARLRCSPMKGHSHVYWYRQLPEEGLKFMVYLQKENIIDESGMPKERFSAEFPKEGPSILRIQQVVRGDSAAYFCASSPLTSGSGELFFGEGSRLTVL.

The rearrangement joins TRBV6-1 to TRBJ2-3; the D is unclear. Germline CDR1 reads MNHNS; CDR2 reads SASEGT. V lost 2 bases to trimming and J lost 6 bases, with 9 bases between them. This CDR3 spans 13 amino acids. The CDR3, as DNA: TGTGCCAGCAGTGAACGACTTAGGGATACGCAGTATTTT. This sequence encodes CASSERLRDTQYF.

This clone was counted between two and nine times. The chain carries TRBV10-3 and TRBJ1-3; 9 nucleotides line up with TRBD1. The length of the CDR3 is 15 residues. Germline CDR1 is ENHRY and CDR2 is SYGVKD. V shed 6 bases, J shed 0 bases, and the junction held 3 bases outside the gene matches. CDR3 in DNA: TGTGCCATCAGGGGGACAGGGATCTCTGGAAACACCATATATTTT. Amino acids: CAIRGTGISGNTIYF.